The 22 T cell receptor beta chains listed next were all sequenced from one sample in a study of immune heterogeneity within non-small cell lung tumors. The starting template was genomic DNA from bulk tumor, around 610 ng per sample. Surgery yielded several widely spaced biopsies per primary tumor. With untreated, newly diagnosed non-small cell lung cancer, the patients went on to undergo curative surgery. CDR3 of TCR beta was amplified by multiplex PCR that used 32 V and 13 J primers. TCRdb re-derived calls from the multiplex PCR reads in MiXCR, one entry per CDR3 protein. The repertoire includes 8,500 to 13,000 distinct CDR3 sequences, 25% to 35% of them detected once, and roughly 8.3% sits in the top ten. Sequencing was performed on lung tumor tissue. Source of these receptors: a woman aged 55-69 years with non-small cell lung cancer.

The CDR3 DNA reads as TGTGCCAGTAGTATCGGGGGGGCTGACACTGAAGCTTTCTTT. Protein sequence: CASSIGGADTEAFF. This chain joins TRBV19 and TRBJ1-1; tentatively, D is TRBD1 (6 bases). Germline CDR1 LNHDA, CDR2 SQIVND (reference sequence). V gave up 3 bases and J gave up 3 bases, with 11 bases separating them. The CDR3 extends over 14 amino acids.

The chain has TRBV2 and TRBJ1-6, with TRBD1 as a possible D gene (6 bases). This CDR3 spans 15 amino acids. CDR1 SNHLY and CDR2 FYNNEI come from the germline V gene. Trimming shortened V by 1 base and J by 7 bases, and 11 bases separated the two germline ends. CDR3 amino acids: CASSEEGGWNSPLHF. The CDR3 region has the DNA TGTGCCAGCAGTGAAGAGGGGGGTTGGAATTCACCCCTCCACTTT.

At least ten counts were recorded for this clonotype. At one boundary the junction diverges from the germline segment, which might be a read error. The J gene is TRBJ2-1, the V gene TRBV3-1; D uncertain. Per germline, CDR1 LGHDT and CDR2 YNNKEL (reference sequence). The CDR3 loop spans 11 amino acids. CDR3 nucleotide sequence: TGTGCCAGCAGGGGCTACTATGAGCAGTTCTTC. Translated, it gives CASRGYYEQFF.

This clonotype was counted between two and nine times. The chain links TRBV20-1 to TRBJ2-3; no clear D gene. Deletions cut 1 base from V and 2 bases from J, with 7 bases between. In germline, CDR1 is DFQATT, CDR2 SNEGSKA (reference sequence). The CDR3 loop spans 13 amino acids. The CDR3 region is CSARGLPTDTQYF. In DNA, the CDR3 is TGCAGTGCTAGAGGGTTACCCACAGATACGCAGTATTTT.

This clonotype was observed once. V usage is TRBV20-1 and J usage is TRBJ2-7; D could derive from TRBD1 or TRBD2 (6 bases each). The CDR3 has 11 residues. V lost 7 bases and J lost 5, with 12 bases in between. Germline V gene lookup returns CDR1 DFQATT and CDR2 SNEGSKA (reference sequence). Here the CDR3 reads CSVEGGHEQYF. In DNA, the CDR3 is TGCAGTGTGGAGGGGGGTCACGAGCAGTACTTC.

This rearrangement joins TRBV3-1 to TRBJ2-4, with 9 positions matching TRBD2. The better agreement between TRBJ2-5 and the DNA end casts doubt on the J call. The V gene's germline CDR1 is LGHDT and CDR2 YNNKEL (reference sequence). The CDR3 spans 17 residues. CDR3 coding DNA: TGTGCCAGCAGCAAAGGGGGAGGTAGCGGGAGTGGAGAGACCCAGTACTTC. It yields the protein CASSKGGGSGSGETQYF.

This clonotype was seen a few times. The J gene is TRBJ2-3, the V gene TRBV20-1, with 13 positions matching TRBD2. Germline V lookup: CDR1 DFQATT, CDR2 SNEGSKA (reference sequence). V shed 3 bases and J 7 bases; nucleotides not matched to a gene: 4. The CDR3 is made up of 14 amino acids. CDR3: CSARGLAGIYTQYF. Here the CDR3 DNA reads TGCAGTGCTAGGGGACTAGCGGGAATATATACGCAGTATTTT.

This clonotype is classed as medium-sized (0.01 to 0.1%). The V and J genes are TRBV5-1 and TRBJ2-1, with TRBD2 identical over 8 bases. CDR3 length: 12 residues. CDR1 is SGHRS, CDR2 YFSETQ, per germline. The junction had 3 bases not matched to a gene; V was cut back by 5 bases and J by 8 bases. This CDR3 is CASREAGDEQFF. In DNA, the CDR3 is TGCGCCAGCAGAGAAGCGGGGGATGAGCAGTTCTTC.

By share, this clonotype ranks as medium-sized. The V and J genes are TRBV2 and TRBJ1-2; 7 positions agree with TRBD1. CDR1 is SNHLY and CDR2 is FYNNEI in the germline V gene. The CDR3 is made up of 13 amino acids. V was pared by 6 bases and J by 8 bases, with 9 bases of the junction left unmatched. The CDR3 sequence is CASRRGGVEGYTF. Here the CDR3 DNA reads TGTGCCAGCAGGAGAGGGGGCGTGGAGGGCTACACCTTC.

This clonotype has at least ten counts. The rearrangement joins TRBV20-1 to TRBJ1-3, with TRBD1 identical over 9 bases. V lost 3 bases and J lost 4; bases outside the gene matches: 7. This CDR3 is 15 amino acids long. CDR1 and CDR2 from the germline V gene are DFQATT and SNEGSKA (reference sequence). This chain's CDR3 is CSARGTGPIGNTIYF. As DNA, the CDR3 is TGCAGTGCTAGGGGGACAGGGCCGATCGGAAACACCATATATTTT.

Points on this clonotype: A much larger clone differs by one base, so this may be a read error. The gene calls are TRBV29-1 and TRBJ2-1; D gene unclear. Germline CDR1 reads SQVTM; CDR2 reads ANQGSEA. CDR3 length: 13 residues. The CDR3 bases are TGCAGCGTTGAAGGAACTACCAACAATGAGCATTTCTTC. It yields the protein CSVEGTTNNEHFF.

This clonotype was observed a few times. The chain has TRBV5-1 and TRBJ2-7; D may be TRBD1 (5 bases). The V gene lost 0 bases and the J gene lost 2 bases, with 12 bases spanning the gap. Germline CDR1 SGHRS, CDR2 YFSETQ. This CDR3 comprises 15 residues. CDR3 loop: CASSLGLGPAYEQYF. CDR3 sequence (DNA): TGCGCCAGCAGCTTGGGTCTGGGGCCGGCCTACGAGCAGTACTTC.

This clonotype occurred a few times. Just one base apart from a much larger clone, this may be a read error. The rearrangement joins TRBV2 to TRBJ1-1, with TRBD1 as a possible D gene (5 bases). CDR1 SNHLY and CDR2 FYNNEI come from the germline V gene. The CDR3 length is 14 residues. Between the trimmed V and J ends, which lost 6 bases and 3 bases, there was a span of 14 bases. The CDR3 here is CASRRGFTHTEAFF. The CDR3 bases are TGTGCCAGCAGGAGGGGTTTCACACACACTGAAGCTTTCTTT. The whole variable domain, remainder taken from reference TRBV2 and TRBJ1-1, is EPEVTQTPSHQVTQMGQEVILRCVPISNHLYFYWYRQILGQKVEFLVSFYNNEISEKSEIFDDQFSVERPDGSNFTLKIRSTKLEDSAMYFCASRRGFTHTEAFFGQGTRLTVV.

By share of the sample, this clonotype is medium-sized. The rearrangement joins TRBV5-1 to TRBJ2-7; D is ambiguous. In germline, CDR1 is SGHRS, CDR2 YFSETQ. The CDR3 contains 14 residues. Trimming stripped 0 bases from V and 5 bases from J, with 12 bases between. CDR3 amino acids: CASSLASRGDEQYF. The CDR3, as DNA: TGCGCCAGCAGCTTGGCCTCGCGTGGGGACGAGCAGTACTTC.

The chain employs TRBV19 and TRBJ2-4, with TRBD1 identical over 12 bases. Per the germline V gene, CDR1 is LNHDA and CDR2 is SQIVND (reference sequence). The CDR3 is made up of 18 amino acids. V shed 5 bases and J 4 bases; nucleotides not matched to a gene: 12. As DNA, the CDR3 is TGTGCCAGTAGTGACTCCGGTCCGGGACAGGGGGCGAAAAACATTCAGTACTTC. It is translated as CASSDSGPGQGAKNIQYF. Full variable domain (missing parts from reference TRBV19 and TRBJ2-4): DGGITQSPKYLFRKEGQNVTLSCEQNLNHDAMYWYRQDPGQGLRLIYYSQIVNDFQKGDIAEGYSVSREKKESFPLTVTSAQKNPTAFYLCASSDSGPGQGAKNIQYFGAGTRLSVL.

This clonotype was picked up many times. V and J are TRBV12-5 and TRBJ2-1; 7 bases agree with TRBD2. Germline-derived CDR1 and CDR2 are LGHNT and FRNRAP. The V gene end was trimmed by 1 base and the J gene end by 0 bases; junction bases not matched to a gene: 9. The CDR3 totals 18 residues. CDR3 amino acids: CASGLDPRGRSSYNEQFF. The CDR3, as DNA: TGTGCTAGTGGTTTGGACCCACGCGGGAGAAGCTCCTACAATGAGCAGTTCTTC.

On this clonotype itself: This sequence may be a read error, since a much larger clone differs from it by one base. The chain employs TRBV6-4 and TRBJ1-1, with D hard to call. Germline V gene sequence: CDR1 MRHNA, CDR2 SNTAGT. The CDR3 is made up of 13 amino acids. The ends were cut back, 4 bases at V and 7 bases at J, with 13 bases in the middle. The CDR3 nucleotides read TGTGCCAGCAGTGTGTCACAGCAAATTGAAGCTTTCTTT. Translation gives CASSVSQQIEAFF.

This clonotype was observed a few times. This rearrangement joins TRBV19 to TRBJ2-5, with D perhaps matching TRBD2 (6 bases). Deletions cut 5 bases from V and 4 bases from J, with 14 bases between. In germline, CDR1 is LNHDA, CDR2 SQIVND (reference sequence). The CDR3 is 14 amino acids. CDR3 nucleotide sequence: TGTGCCAGTAGTCCCGGACTGGGGGGAGAGACCCAGTACTTC. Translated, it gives CASSPGLGGETQYF.

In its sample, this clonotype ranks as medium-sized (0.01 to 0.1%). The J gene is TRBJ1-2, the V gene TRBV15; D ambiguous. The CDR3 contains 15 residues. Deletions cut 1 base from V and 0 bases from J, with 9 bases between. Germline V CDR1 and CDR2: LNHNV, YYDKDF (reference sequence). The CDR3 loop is CATSRGREANYGYTF. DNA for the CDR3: TGTGCCACCAGCAGAGGCCGGGAGGCTAACTATGGCTACACCTTC.

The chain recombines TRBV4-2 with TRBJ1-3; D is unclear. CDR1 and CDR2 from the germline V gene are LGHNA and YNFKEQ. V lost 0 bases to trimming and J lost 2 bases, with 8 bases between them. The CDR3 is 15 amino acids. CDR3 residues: CASSQDKTAGNTIYF. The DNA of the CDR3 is TGTGCCAGCAGCCAAGATAAAACAGCTGGAAACACCATATATTTT.

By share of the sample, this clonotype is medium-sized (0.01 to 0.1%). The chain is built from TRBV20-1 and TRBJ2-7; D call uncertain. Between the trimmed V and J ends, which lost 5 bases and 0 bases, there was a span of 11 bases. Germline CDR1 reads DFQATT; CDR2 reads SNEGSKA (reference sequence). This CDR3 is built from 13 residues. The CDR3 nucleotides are TGCAGTGCTCCTCCGGCCGCCTCCTACGAGCAGTACTTC. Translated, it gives CSAPPAASYEQYF.

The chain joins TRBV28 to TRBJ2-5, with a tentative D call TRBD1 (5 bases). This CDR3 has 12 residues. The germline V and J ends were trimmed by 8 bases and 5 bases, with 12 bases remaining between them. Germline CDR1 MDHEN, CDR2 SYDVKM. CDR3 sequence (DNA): TGTGCCAGCGCTTCAGGGTGGGAGACCCAGTACTTC. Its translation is CASASGWETQYF.